This TCR beta chain was obtained from a study of T cells in Graves' hyperthyroidism and ophthalmopathy. General study results and limits: Most thyroid-expanded clonotypes above 0.001 were also found in blood.

Remarks on this clonotype: What it binds is not known.

The CDR3 loop spans 15 amino acids. CDR1 SGHTS and CDR2 YDEGEE come from the germline V gene. Germline trimming cut 4 bases from V and 3 bases from J; bases unmatched to any gene: 7. The investigators amplified TCR beta CDR3 regions from RNA transcripts. First-round RT-PCR targeting the TCR CDR3 was performed with the HTBI primer set. TCRdb re-derived calls from the multiplex PCR reads in MiXCR, one entry per CDR3 protein. Of about 570,000 distinct CDR3 sequences detected, about 14% appear once; the ten largest clones hold around 14%. Sequencing was performed on blood. V gene TRBV5-8 combines with J gene TRBJ1-5, with 7 bases lining up with TRBD1. This TCR was sampled from a woman between 35 and 50 years old with Graves' hyperthyroidism. The CDR3 here is CASSLDRAYNQPQHF. As DNA, the CDR3 is TGTGCCAGCAGCCTCGACAGGGCCTACAATCAGCCCCAGCATTTT.